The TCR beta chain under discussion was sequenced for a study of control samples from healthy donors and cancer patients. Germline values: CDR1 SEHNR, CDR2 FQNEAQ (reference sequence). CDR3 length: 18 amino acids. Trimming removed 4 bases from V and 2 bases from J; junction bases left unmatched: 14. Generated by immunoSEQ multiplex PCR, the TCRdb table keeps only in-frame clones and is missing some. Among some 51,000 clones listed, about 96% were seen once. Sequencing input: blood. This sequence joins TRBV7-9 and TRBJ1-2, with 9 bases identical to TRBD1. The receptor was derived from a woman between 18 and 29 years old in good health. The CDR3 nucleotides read TGTGCCAGCAGCTACCTCCACCCCGGGACAGGGTGGAACTATGGCTACACCTTC. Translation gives CASSYLHPGTGWNYGYTF.